This T cell receptor beta chain was captured in a study of chemoradiotherapy in HPV16-positive cancers. Study-level results: For HPV16-positive patients, expanding HPV-responsive T cells associated with longer recurrence-free survival.

The table came from immunoSEQ multiplex PCR; TCRdb's copy has only in-frame clones and leaves some out. This table holds roughly 28,000 clones, 84% found once. As to this clone: Its antigen is undetermined.

The junction had 5 bases not matched to a gene; V was cut back by 4 bases and J by 4 bases. CDR3 length: 14 residues. Per the germline V gene, CDR1 is SGHRS and CDR2 is YFSETQ. The V and J genes are TRBV5-1 and TRBJ2-3, with 8 bases matching TRBD1. The TCR originated in a human donor with HPV-associated anogenital cancer. The sample in question was blood, obtained from a patient who underwent chemoradiotherapy. CDR3 residues: CASSIQGEADTQYF. CDR3 nucleotides: TGCGCCAGCAGCATACAGGGGGAAGCAGATACGCAGTATTTT.